This is a list of T cell receptor beta chains from one sample in a study of T cell changes during pregnancy in multiple sclerosis. The assay was immunoSEQ multiplex PCR, and TCRdb's table has in-frame clones only and misses some. The data contain about 44,000 clones, 80% to 95% of them seen just once; the ten biggest clones take up over 0.5%. The sequenced sample was CD4+ T cells from peripheral blood mononuclear cells, obtained in the third trimester of pregnancy. All receptors derive from a female donor with multiple sclerosis, enrolled in a pregnancy study. Both conserved end residues are part of each CDR3. Clone sizes are given selectively: once, few, many, or a class where the clone is expanded.

v_call: TRBV6-5; j_call: TRBJ2-3; clone_size: NA; cdr3_aa: CASRTSFTSTDTQYF
v_call: TRBV10-3; j_call: TRBJ1-1; clone_size: NA; cdr3_aa: CAIRTDRNTEAFF
v_call: TRBV14; j_call: TRBJ2-7; clone_size: NA; cdr3_aa: CASSPGTGLFSYEQYF
v_call: TRBV6-1; j_call: TRBJ2-1; clone_size: NA; cdr3_aa: CASSATGGGEQFF
v_call: TRBV9; j_call: TRBJ2-1; clone_size: NA; cdr3_aa: CASSGGDYNEQFF
v_call: TRBV15; j_call: TRBJ1-2; clone_size: NA; cdr3_aa: CATSRPGTVNYGYTF
v_call: TRBV29-1; j_call: TRBJ2-5; clone_size: NA; cdr3_aa: CSVRGLGLGKETQYF
v_call: TRBV19; j_call: TRBJ2-7; clone_size: NA; cdr3_aa: CASSLTRDTSYEQYF
v_call: TRBV5-1; j_call: TRBJ1-1; clone_size: NA; cdr3_aa: CASKNRGENTEAFF
v_call: TRBV7-3; j_call: TRBJ2-1; clone_size: NA; cdr3_aa: CASSPWRGLEQFF
v_call: TRBV15; j_call: TRBJ2-7; clone_size: few; cdr3_aa: CATSSHRGELYEQYF
v_call: TRBV5-8; j_call: TRBJ1-5; clone_size: NA; cdr3_aa: CASSFSFSGGDNQPQHF
v_call: TRBV4-2; j_call: TRBJ1-2; clone_size: NA; cdr3_aa: CASRKGEDYGYTF
v_call: TRBV19; j_call: TRBJ1-2; clone_size: NA; cdr3_aa: CASSRPGQRNYGYTF
v_call: TRBV7-2; j_call: TRBJ2-1; clone_size: NA; cdr3_aa: CASSLKYGAGGPINEQFF
v_call: TRBV7-3; j_call: TRBJ2-1; clone_size: NA; cdr3_aa: CASSISGRGFGEQFF
v_call: TRBV9; j_call: TRBJ1-1; clone_size: few; cdr3_aa: CASSIPNGTKEAFF
v_call: TRBV5-1; j_call: TRBJ2-5; clone_size: NA; cdr3_aa: CASSLLTSAQETQYF
v_call: TRBV2; j_call: TRBJ2-2; clone_size: once; cdr3_aa: CASRENTGELFF
v_call: TRBV5-1; j_call: TRBJ2-2; clone_size: NA; cdr3_aa: CASSLMASGSSSTGELFF
v_call: TRBV11-2; j_call: TRBJ1-2; clone_size: NA; cdr3_aa: CASSSPRIYGYTF
v_call: TRBV5-6; j_call: TRBJ1-2; clone_size: NA; cdr3_aa: CASSSTGGRGYTF
v_call: TRBV7-2; j_call: TRBJ1-1; clone_size: NA; cdr3_aa: CASSLRGQGAGEAFF
v_call: TRBV7-2; j_call: TRBJ2-3; clone_size: NA; cdr3_aa: CASSLTSGSNTQYF
v_call: TRBV6-1; j_call: TRBJ2-1; clone_size: NA; cdr3_aa: CASSEAREAGEQFF
v_call: TRBV7-2; j_call: TRBJ2-5; clone_size: NA; cdr3_aa: CASSLVLAGWGGGEETQYF
v_call: TRBV30; j_call: TRBJ2-2; clone_size: NA; cdr3_aa: CAWSVRPWATGELFF
v_call: TRBV5-1; j_call: TRBJ1-1; clone_size: few; cdr3_aa: CASTTGYTEAFF
v_call: TRBV5-4; j_call: NA; clone_size: once; cdr3_aa: CASSLARGLGAVTYEQYF
v_call: TRBV9; j_call: TRBJ1-1; clone_size: NA; cdr3_aa: CASSAAGTGGWTEAFF
v_call: TRBV7-3; j_call: TRBJ2-5; clone_size: NA; cdr3_aa: CASSLASGETQYF
v_call: TRBV9; j_call: TRBJ2-3; clone_size: NA; cdr3_aa: CASSVGLAGGPVDTQYF
v_call: TRBV13; j_call: TRBJ2-7; clone_size: NA; cdr3_aa: CASSLRSSSGKGEQYF
v_call: TRBV25-1; j_call: TRBJ2-7; clone_size: once; cdr3_aa: CASRRTGPSYEQYF
v_call: TRBV27; j_call: TRBJ2-3; clone_size: NA; cdr3_aa: CASSPYKALLAGGTDTQYF
v_call: TRBV18; j_call: TRBJ2-7; clone_size: NA; cdr3_aa: CASSSPGQGAYEQYF
v_call: TRBV15; j_call: TRBJ2-5; clone_size: NA; cdr3_aa: CATSRQGLSGTKRETQYF
v_call: TRBV7-2; j_call: TRBJ2-3; clone_size: NA; cdr3_aa: CASSLALITSGSTDTQYF
v_call: TRBV11-3; j_call: TRBJ2-3; clone_size: NA; cdr3_aa: CASSIGLAGEADTQYF
v_call: TRBV15; j_call: TRBJ2-2; clone_size: NA; cdr3_aa: CATSRTGELFF
v_call: TRBV19; j_call: TRBJ2-6; clone_size: NA; cdr3_aa: CASSRRTGSSGANVLTF
v_call: TRBV18; j_call: TRBJ2-2; clone_size: once; cdr3_aa: CASSPTGSRTGELFF
v_call: TRBV6-6; j_call: TRBJ2-3; clone_size: NA; cdr3_aa: CASRNTGTRTDTQYF
v_call: TRBV4-1; j_call: TRBJ1-1; clone_size: NA; cdr3_aa: CASSQGGGAGMNTEAFF
v_call: TRBV7-2; j_call: TRBJ2-5; clone_size: NA; cdr3_aa: CASSFQQGGETQYF
v_call: TRBV4-1; j_call: TRBJ2-6; clone_size: NA; cdr3_aa: CASSQEVGSSGANVLTF
v_call: TRBV9; j_call: TRBJ2-7; clone_size: NA; cdr3_aa: CASSVGGLAGTYEQYF
v_call: TRBV29-1; j_call: TRBJ1-1; clone_size: once; cdr3_aa: CSVVEVAPGEAFF
v_call: TRBV4-3; j_call: TRBJ1-4; clone_size: NA; cdr3_aa: CASSQSGQPNEKLFF
v_call: TRBV18; j_call: TRBJ1-2; clone_size: once; cdr3_aa: CASSAGQGSNYGYTF
v_call: TRBV7-9; j_call: TRBJ2-4; clone_size: NA; cdr3_aa: CASSLTLRTGWTNIQYF
v_call: TRBV4-3; j_call: TRBJ2-3; clone_size: NA; cdr3_aa: CASSQEARGADTQYF